These 21 T cell receptor beta chains were sequenced from one sample in a study of the immune and genomic landscape of osteosarcoma. The assay was immunoSEQ multiplex PCR, and TCRdb's table has in-frame clones only and misses some. The sample consists of just over 1,500 clones, approximately 69% of them appearing once. The source material was metastatic tumor tissue from the lung. Receptors originate from a boy aged 10-17 years with osteosarcoma.

This clone has only a few counts. Here the CDR3 reads CASSPPDQPQHF. In DNA form, the CDR3 reads TGTGCCAGTAGTCCCCCCGATCAGCCCCAGCATTTT. The rearrangement joins TRBV19 to TRBJ1-5, with no clear D. The CDR3 is made up of 12 amino acids. Deletions cut 5 bases from V and 5 bases from J, with 7 bases between. CDR1 is LNHDA and CDR2 is SQIVND in the germline V gene (reference sequence).

The chain uses TRBV11-3 and TRBJ2-5, with 8 positions matching TRBD1. The CDR3 is 14 residues long. CDR1 is SGHNT, CDR2 YENEEA, per germline. After removal of 5 bases from V and 4 bases from J, the junction contained 6 bases not matched to a gene. DNA of the CDR3: TGTGCCAGCAGCAGACAGGGGAGCAGAGAGACCCAGTACTTC. Protein sequence: CASSRQGSRETQYF.

The chain is built from TRBV5-5 and TRBJ2-5, with 11 bases that match TRBD2. Trimming cost V 4 bases and J 4 bases; bases outside gene matches: 6. CDR3 length equals 15 residues. The germline gives CDR1 SGHKS, CDR2 YYEKEE (reference sequence). The CDR3 DNA reads TGTGCCAGCAGCCCTCCTCTAGCGGGAGGAGAGACCCAGTACTTC. Protein sequence: CASSPPLAGGETQYF.

The rearrangement uses TRBV7-2 and TRBJ1-3, with D hard to call. This CDR3 is 16 amino acids long. Trimming stripped 7 bases from V and 0 bases from J, with 16 bases between. In germline, CDR1 is SGHTA, CDR2 FQGNSA. CDR3 region: CASNLLLGDSGNTIYF. The CDR3 DNA reads TGTGCCAGCAACCTCCTCCTCGGGGACTCTGGAAACACCATATATTTT.

The rearrangement uses TRBV13 and TRBJ2-1; 9 nucleotides match TRBD1. The CDR3 is 14 residues long. The junction had 5 bases not matched to a gene; V was cut back by 5 bases and J by 6 bases. Per germline, CDR1 PRHDT and CDR2 FYEKMQ (reference sequence). The CDR3 nucleotides read TGTGCCAGCAGCCCCATGACAGGGGGCAATGAGCAGTTCTTC. Its protein is CASSPMTGGNEQFF.

The chain is built from TRBV5-5 and TRBJ2-5; D is uncertain. The CDR3 contains 14 residues. The germline CDR1 and CDR2 sequences are SGHKS and YYEKEE (reference sequence). V lost 7 bases, J lost 4 bases, and 17 bases lay in between. Here the CDR3 reads CASGVNPKLETQYF. Here the CDR3 DNA reads TGTGCCAGCGGAGTAAACCCGAAGCTAGAGACCCAGTACTTC.

The chain has TRBV30 and TRBJ1-1, with D possibly being TRBD1 (5 bases). V lost 2 bases and J lost 1, with 8 bases in between. The CDR3 length is 13 residues. Per germline, CDR1 GTSNPN and CDR2 SVGIG (reference sequence). The CDR3 spells CAWSMGTNTEAFF. CDR3 sequence (DNA): TGTGCCTGGAGTATGGGGACGAACACTGAAGCTTTCTTT. Full variable domain (remainder filled in from reference TRBV30 and TRBJ1-1): SQTIHQWPATLVQPVGSPLSLECTVEGTSNPNLYWYRQAAGRGLQLLFYSVGIGQISSEVPQNLSASRPQDRQFILSSKKLLLSDSGFYLCAWSMGTNTEAFFGQGTRLTVV.

The chain has TRBV19 and TRBJ2-7, with D possibly being TRBD2 (6 bases). Germline V gene lookup returns CDR1 LNHDA and CDR2 SQIVND (reference sequence). The CDR3 runs 18 residues. Trimming took off 6 bases at V and 6 bases at J, with 30 bases between the two ends. This CDR3 reads CASRAGLIAGTGSREQYF. DNA for the CDR3: TGTGCCAGTAGGGCGGGGTTGATTGCAGGAACAGGATCTCGCGAGCAGTACTTC.

The chain carries TRBV7-9 and TRBJ2-5; tentative D call: TRBD2 (6 bases). Germline V CDR1 and CDR2: SEHNR, FQNEAQ (reference sequence). This CDR3 has 15 amino acids. V was pared by 7 bases and J by 5 bases, with 20 bases between. DNA of the CDR3: TGTGCCAGCACCCTTGCGGGCGGGATGAGTGAGACCCAGTACTTC. This codes for CASTLAGGMSETQYF.

A few counts support this clone. The chain is built from TRBV29-1 and TRBJ2-1, with D unresolved. The CDR3 is 12 amino acids. Trimming shortened V by 0 bases and J by 8 bases, and 8 bases separated the two germline ends. Germline CDR1 is SQVTM and CDR2 is ANQGSEA. The CDR3 loop is CSVEDLRDEQFF. CDR3 DNA sequence: TGCAGCGTTGAAGATCTTAGGGATGAGCAGTTCTTC.

This clone has just a few counts. The V and J genes are TRBV5-1 and TRBJ1-3; D gene uncertain. This CDR3 has 14 residues. CDR1 SGHRS and CDR2 YFSETQ come from the germline V gene. V lost 1 base, J lost 2 bases, and 7 bases lay in between. The CDR3 DNA follows: TGCGCCAGCAGCTTGTCCGGAACTGGAAACACCATATATTTT. This encodes CASSLSGTGNTIYF.

Regarding this clone: Sequence at one end of the junction differs from germline and may be a read error. V usage is TRBV10-3 and J usage is TRBJ1-5; D is perhaps TRBD1 (6 bases). The CDR3 is 11 amino acids. Germline CDR1 is ENHRY and CDR2 is SYGVKD. CDR3 DNA: TGTGCCATCAGCGGGGGCCCAGCCCCAGCATTT. Translation gives CAISGGPAPAF.

This sequence joins TRBV19 and TRBJ2-1, with D tentatively TRBD1 (6 bases). Looked up from germline, CDR1 is LNHDA and CDR2 is SQIVND (reference sequence). The CDR3 is 16 amino acids. The V end lost 1 base, the J end lost 0 bases, and 10 bases lay between the germline ends. CDR3 sequence reads: CASSIGGLYSYNEQFF. CDR3 sequence (DNA): TGTGCCAGTAGTATAGGGGGGCTCTACTCCTACAATGAGCAGTTCTTC.

Only one count was recorded for this clone. This sequence joins TRBV7-2 and TRBJ1-1; D call uncertain. The V and J ends lost 0 bases and 0 bases respectively, with 8 bases between them. The CDR3 runs 15 residues. The germline V gene encodes CDR1 SGHTA and CDR2 FQGNSA. CDR3 sequence reads: CASSLAGAVNTEAFF. In DNA, the CDR3 is TGTGCCAGCAGCTTAGCCGGAGCAGTGAACACTGAAGCTTTCTTT.

This clone was seen a few times. The V call is TRBV21-1, the J call TRBJ1-1; the table names TRBD1, a call not compared with the DNA. TRBV21-1 is designated a pseudogene. The CDR3 covers 12 residues. For the CDR3, the DNA is TGTGCCAGCAGCAACAGGACAGGGTTGGCTTTCTTT. Its translation: CASSNRTGLAFF.

This sequence joins TRBV6-1 and TRBJ1-2, with D hard to call. Germline V CDR1 and CDR2: MNHNS, SASEGT. V lost 1 base and J lost 5, with 14 bases in between. The length of the CDR3 is 15 residues. CDR3 nucleotide sequence: TGTGCCAGCAGTGAAGAGCTTCCGGGCTATTATGGCTACACCTTC. This encodes CASSEELPGYYGYTF.

J is TRBJ1-1 and V is TRBV5-1; 8 bases align to TRBD1. Germline V gives CDR1 SGHRS, CDR2 YFSETQ. V was pared by 5 bases and J by 7 bases, with 16 bases of the junction left unmatched. There are 16 residues in the CDR3. The CDR3 coding sequence is TGCGCCAGCAGTCTCGGGACAGGTTTAAAGCGGATTGAAGCTTTCTTT. This sequence encodes CASSLGTGLKRIEAFF.

The chain links TRBV27 to TRBJ1-5; TRBD1 matches at 8 bases. The V and J ends lost 11 bases and 3 bases, in that order; junction bases with no gene match: 3. This CDR3 has 12 residues. Germline CDR1 and CDR2: MNHEY and SMNVEV (reference sequence). The CDR3 protein is CAGQGYNQPQHF. CDR3 bases: TGTGCCGGACAGGGCTACAATCAGCCCCAGCATTTT.

By share, this clone ranks as large (0.1 to 1%). CDR3 protein: CASSFSPRTDTQYF. The CDR3 DNA follows: TGTGCCAGCAGTTTCTCCCCAAGAACAGATACGCAGTATTTT. This chain uses TRBV6-5 with TRBJ2-3; D unresolved. The CDR3 spans 14 residues. V was clipped by 4 bases and J by 3 bases, with 11 bases between them. Germline loops: CDR1 MNHEY, CDR2 SVGAGI.

In this sample, this clone turned up once. In nucleotides, the CDR3 is TGTGCCAGCAGCCAAGATCGGCAGGATATATACAATGAGCAGTTCTTC. Its protein product is CASSQDRQDIYNEQFF. This sequence joins TRBV4-2 and TRBJ2-1; no reliable D call. Germline-derived CDR1 and CDR2 are LGHNA and YNFKEQ. The CDR3 is made up of 16 amino acids. V was clipped by 0 bases and J by 4 bases, with 13 bases between them.

The chain links TRBV30 to TRBJ2-1; a possible D gene is TRBD2 (5 bases). V gave up 5 bases and J gave up 7 bases, with 15 bases separating them. The V gene's germline CDR1 is GTSNPN and CDR2 SVGIG (reference sequence). This CDR3 region has 13 residues. The CDR3 protein is CAWLKGRGNEQFF. In nucleotides, the CDR3 is TGTGCCTGGCTCAAAGGGAGAGGGAATGAGCAGTTCTTC.